These 4 T cell receptor beta chains were all obtained from the same sample, sequenced in a study of blood T cell repertoires in COVID-19 (dated by TCRdb to about 2020). The library was made by the immunoSEQ multiplex PCR assay. The source is immuneACCESS, and TCRdb retained only in-frame sequences with V and J called. Part of the clones is not carried over; for the studies checked, unresolved V genes explain less than half of this, and the remainder is unexplained. Present in this sample are about 100,000 clones, roughly 92% of which were seen just once. 1.9% of the sample rests with the top ten. Input material: peripheral blood. The source is a woman aged 50 to 60 with COVID-19, enrolled during active disease.

The chain combines TRBV7-2 with TRBJ2-7; 8 bases align to TRBD1. Germline V gives CDR1 SGHTA, CDR2 FQGNSA. This CDR3 spans 14 amino acids. V lost 4 bases to trimming and J lost 5 bases; unmatched junction nucleotides: 7. The CDR3 DNA follows: TGTGCCAGCAGCTCCCAGGGGGCCCTAGACGAGCAGTACTTC. Amino acids: CASSSQGALDEQYF.

The gene calls are TRBV7-9 and TRBJ2-2; 7 nucleotides line up with TRBD1. Germline V gene data show CDR1 as SEHNR and CDR2 as FQNEAQ (reference sequence). The CDR3 loop spans 17 amino acids. The V segment lost 1 base and the J segment 0 bases; nucleotides outside the gene matches: 5. For the CDR3, the DNA is TGTGCCAGCAGCTTAGAGCCGGGGACAGCGAACACCGGGGAGCTGTTTTTT. The encoded protein is CASSLEPGTANTGELFF.

J is TRBJ1-6 and V is TRBV10-3, with a possible D match to TRBD1 (6 bases). This CDR3 has 15 amino acids. The V gene lost 5 bases and the J gene lost 10 bases, with 18 bases spanning the gap. From germline, CDR1 is ENHRY and CDR2 SYGVKD. CDR3: CAISSGGRVDSPLHF. CDR3 DNA sequence: TGTGCCATCAGTTCTGGGGGCAGGGTGGACTCACCCCTCCACTTT.

J is TRBJ1-4 and V is TRBV5-8, with a weak D call TRBD1 (6 bases). Trimming removed 4 bases at V and 8 bases at J, with 21 bases between. Looked up from germline, CDR1 is SGHTS and CDR2 is YDEGEE. This CDR3 has 16 residues. CDR3 loop: CASSAGRGALPEKLFF. CDR3 bases: TGTGCCAGCAGCGCCGGGAGGGGGGCCCTTCCGGAAAAACTGTTTTTT.